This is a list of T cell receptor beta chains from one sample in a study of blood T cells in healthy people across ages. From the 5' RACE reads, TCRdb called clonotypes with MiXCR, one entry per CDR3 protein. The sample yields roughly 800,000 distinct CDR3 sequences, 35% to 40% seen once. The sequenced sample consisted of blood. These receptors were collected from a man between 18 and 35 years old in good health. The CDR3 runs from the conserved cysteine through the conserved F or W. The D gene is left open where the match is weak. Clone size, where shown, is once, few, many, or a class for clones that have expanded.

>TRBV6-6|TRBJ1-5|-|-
CASAGRGQPQHF
TGTGCCAGCGCAGGACGGGGACAGCCCCAGCATTTT
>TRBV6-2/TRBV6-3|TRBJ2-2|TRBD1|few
CASSSGTGGNTGELFF
TGTGCCAGCAGTTCCGGGACAGGGGGCAACACCGGGGAGCTGTTTTTT
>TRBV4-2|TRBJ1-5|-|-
CASSQDPSVSVQHF
TGTGCCAGCAGCCAAGACCCGTCGGTGAGCGTCCAGCATTTT
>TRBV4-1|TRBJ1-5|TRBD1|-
CASSHPDRGLNQPQHF
TGCGCCAGCAGCCACCCCGACAGGGGCCTCAATCAGCCCCAGCATTTT
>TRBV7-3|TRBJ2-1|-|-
CASSLEASIRERFF
TGTGCCAGCAGCTTAGAGGCTAGCATCCGTGAGCGGTTCTTC
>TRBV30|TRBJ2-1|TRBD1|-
CAWSGDSYNEQFF
TGTGCCTGGAGTGGGGACAGCTACAATGAGCAGTTCTTC
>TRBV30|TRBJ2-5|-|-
CAWSTRETQYF
TGTGCCTGGAGTACCCGAGAGACCCAGTACTTC
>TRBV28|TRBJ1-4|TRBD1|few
CASNLGDRVYEKLFF
TGTGCCAGCAATCTTGGGGACAGGGTATATGAAAAACTGTTTTTT
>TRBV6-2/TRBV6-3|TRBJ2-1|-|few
CASSPGSGQFF
TGTGCCAGCAGTCCCGGGAGTGGGCAGTTCTTC
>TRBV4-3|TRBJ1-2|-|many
CASSPRGTTNYGYTF
TGCGCCAGCAGCCCCCGCGGGACAACTAACTATGGCTACACCTTC
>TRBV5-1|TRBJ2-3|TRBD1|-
CASSLNRQGGTDTQYF
TGCGCCAGCAGCTTAAATCGACAGGGCGGCACAGATACGCAGTATTTT
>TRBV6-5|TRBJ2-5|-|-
CASRERQQQETQYF
TGTGCCAGCAGGGAGAGGCAGCAGCAAGAGACCCAGTACTTC
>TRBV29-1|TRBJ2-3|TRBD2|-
CSAVAGSTDTQYF
TGCAGCGCCGTAGCGGGGAGCACAGATACGCAGTATTTT
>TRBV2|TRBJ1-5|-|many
CASSAGTPHQPQHF
TGTGCCAGCAGTGCCGGGACACCACATCAGCCCCAGCATTTT
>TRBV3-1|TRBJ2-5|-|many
CASSQDNTGQETQYF
TGTGCCAGCAGCCAAGATAACACAGGCCAAGAGACCCAGTACTTC
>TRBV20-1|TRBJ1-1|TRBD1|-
CSASYDVRQGEAFF
TGCAGTGCTTCATACGACGTTCGACAGGGTGAAGCTTTCTTT
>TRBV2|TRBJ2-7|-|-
CPSSLTVYVDEQYF
TGTCCCAGCAGTTTGACAGTCTACGTTGACGAGCAGTACTTC
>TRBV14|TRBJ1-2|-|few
CASSQERYSGYTF
TGTGCCAGCAGCCAAGAAAGGTACTCTGGCTACACCTTC
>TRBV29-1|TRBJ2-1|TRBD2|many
CSVLGGIVSNEQFF
TGCAGCGTACTCGGGGGGATCGTCAGCAATGAGCAGTTCTTC
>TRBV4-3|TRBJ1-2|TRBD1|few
CASSQDTGGFYGYTF
TGCGCCAGCAGCCAAGACACAGGGGGCTTCTATGGCTACACCTTC
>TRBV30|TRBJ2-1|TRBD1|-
CAWSHGGQGGDEQFF
TGTGCCTGGAGCCACGGGGGACAGGGTGGGGATGAGCAGTTCTTC
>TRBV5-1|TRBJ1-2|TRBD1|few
CASSFGTGDSHGYTF
TGCGCCAGCAGCTTTGGGACAGGGGATAGCCATGGCTACACCTTC
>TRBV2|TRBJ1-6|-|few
CASSRGRENSPLHF
TGTGCCAGCAGTCGGGGACGGGAAAATTCACCCCTCCACTTT
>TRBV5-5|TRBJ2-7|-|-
CASSRGGQLYNEQYF
TGTGCCAGCAGCCGTGGGGGGCAACTCTACAATGAGCAGTACTTC
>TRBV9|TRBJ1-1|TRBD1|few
CASSPRTGVGVGTEAFF
TGTGCCAGCAGCCCGCGGACAGGGGTTGGGGTAGGCACTGAAGCTTTCTTT
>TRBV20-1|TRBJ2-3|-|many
CSALDQRGTDTQYF
TGCAGTGCCCTCGACCAGCGGGGCACAGATACGCAGTATTTT
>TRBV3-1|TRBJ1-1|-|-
CASSQELGAAYEAFF
TGTGCCAGCAGCCAAGAGCTCGGGGCGGCCTATGAAGCTTTCTTT
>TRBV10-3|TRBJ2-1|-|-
CAISEDPGNEQFF
TGTGCCATCAGTGAGGATCCGGGCAATGAGCAGTTCTTC
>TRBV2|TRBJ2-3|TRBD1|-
CASRPGQGYTDTQYF
TGTGCCAGCAGACCGGGACAGGGTTACACAGATACGCAGTATTTT
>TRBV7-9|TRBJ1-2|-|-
CVSSLGSGDGSYGYTF
TGTGTCAGCAGCTTAGGGTCGGGGGATGGAAGCTATGGCTACACCTTC
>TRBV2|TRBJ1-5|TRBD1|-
CASSGLQGRPQHF
TGTGCCAGCAGTGGACTACAGGGGCGACCCCAGCATTTT
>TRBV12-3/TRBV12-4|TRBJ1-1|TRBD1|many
CASRDRGDTEAFF
TGTGCCAGCAGAGACAGGGGGGACACTGAAGCTTTCTTT
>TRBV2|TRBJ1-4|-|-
CASSDWGQYEKLFF
TGTGCCAGCAGTGACTGGGGGCAGTATGAAAAACTGTTTTTT
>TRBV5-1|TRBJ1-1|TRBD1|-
CASSLGGTANTEAFF
TGTGCCAGCAGCCTCGGCGGGACAGCGAACACTGAAGCTTTCTTT
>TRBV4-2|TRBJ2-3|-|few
CASSQDGTTDTQYF
TGTGCCAGCAGCCAAGACGGAACCACAGATACGCAGTATTTT
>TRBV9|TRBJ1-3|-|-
CASSVADSSGNTIYF
TGTGCCAGCAGCGTAGCGGACAGCTCTGGAAACACCATATATTTT
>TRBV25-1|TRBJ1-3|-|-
CASSDTGNTIYF
TGTGCCAGCAGTGATACGGGAAACACCATATATTTT
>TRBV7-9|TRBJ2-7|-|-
CASSSRLGTHEQYF
TGTGCCAGCAGCTCAAGACTGGGTACCCACGAGCAGTACTTC
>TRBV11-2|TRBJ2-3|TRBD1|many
CASSLERGRGQKDTQYF
TGTGCCAGCAGCTTAGAACGGGGAAGGGGGCAGAAAGATACGCAGTATTTT
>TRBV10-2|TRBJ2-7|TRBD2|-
CASSELIGRTEETGGGSYEQYF
TGCGCCAGCAGTGAGTTAATCGGACGAACCGAAGAGACTGGCGGGGGATCCTACGAGCAGTACTTC
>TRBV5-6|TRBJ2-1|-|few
CASSSTKDSIYNEQFF
TGTGCCAGCAGTTCGACTAAAGACAGCATCTACAATGAGCAGTTCTTC